This is a list of T cell receptor beta chains from one sample in a study of OX40 agonist ivuxolimab in advanced cancers. Libraries were prepared by immunoSEQ multiplex PCR; TCRdb keeps only in-frame clonotypes and omits some of them. The table includes more than 45,000 clones, around 83% detected once. Sequenced here: CD4+ or CD8+ T cells sorted from blood, sampled in a trial of the OX40 agonist ivuxolimab. Receptors originate from an adult with an advanced solid tumor such as melanoma, head and neck, liver or kidney cancer. CDR3s include the opening cysteine and the closing phenylalanine or tryptophan.

v_call	j_call	cdr3_aa
TRBV9	TRBJ2-2	CASSVLGILSGELFF
TRBV6-1	TRBJ2-7	CASSAYRVPEQYF
TRBV29-1	TRBJ1-1	CSVARQGNTEAFF
TRBV7-6	TRBJ2-3	CASSLSPNRETDTQYF
TRBV6-5	TRBJ1-6	CASSPGTGRNSPLHF
TRBV28	TRBJ1-2	CASSSQGNYGYTF
TRBV6-6	TRBJ2-7	CASSPTSGSGYEQYF
TRBV5-5	TRBJ1-2	CASSPGPPGGYGYTF
TRBV5-1	TRBJ2-3	CASSLDRYTQYF
TRBV6-1	TRBJ1-2	CASSPRGGRGRGYTF
TRBV19	TRBJ1-5	CASIPSSYSNQPQHF
TRBV6-6	TRBJ1-1	CASSLPTMNTEAFF
TRBV9	TRBJ2-1	CASSPTSSSASYNEQFF
TRBV6-6	TRBJ2-3	CASIRRGTGATDTQYF
TRBV28	TRBJ1-4	CASSSRGKATNEKLFF
TRBV6-6	TRBJ1-1	CASSYSPTGRGTEAFF
TRBV5-4	TRBJ1-2	CASSPSPVGIHGYTF
TRBV28	TRBJ2-5	CASSVPIETQYF
TRBV5-4	TRBJ2-1	CASSWDRGPYNEQFF
TRBV6-5	TRBJ2-7	CASSYPDRGMNEQYF
TRBV14	TRBJ2-3	CASSRELTDTQYF
TRBV19	TRBJ2-5	CASAGGGLQETQYF
TRBV6-5	TRBJ2-7	CASSSAGGRYEQYF
TRBV18	TRBJ1-3	CASSPQEGTAGNTIYF
TRBV18	TRBJ1-1	CASSPETGRATEAFF
TRBV11-2	TRBJ1-5	CASGGLRVRGSNQPQHF
TRBV28	TRBJ2-6	CASIAASEGGANVLTF
TRBV7-9	TRBJ2-2	CASSLARTGDTGELFF
TRBV10-3	TRBJ1-2	CAISENDLGGYTF
TRBV19	TRBJ1-5	CASSIARADQPQHF
TRBV19	TRBJ2-3	CASRDRGADTQYF
TRBV6-5	TRBJ1-3	CASSYRGAGNTIYF
TRBV2	TRBJ1-2	CASSDLDGQGYGYTF
TRBV28	TRBJ2-2	CASRQGASGELFF
TRBV4-2	TRBJ2-3	CASSLAAGPGTDTQYF
TRBV10-1	TRBJ1-2	CASSAAGGYGYTF
TRBV7-6	TRBJ2-3	CASSLQGAGGTDTQYF
TRBV4-2	TRBJ2-5	CASSNWGQETQYF
TRBV4-1	TRBJ2-5	CASSQDEWGSQETQYF
TRBV7-9	TRBJ2-3	CASSFSTDTQYF
TRBV2	TRBJ2-1	CASSRGGAWDEQFF